Sequencing of this T cell receptor (beta chain) was carried out in a study of shared clonotypes between healthy human individuals. Study as a whole: Three CD4 naive, three CD4 memory, two CD8 naive and one CD8 memory plate were used per donor. Study results and limitations: Several donors held approximately 4.6% of naive CD4 clonotypes in common. Read depth was anticipated to influence clonotype sharing among donors.

A word on this clone: What it binds is not known.

The test was conducted at deep level. The assay was immunoSEQ multiplex PCR, and TCRdb's table has in-frame clones only and misses some. Of millions of clones listed, around nine tenths are singletons. Germline V gene data show CDR1 as MNHEY and CDR2 as SMNVEV (reference sequence). The CDR3 is 15 amino acids. The V end was cut by 5 bases, the J end by 2 bases, with 16 bases between. The origin of this receptor is a man aged 18 to 30 in good health. Sequenced input: naive CD4+ T cells sorted from blood. Subset reported: CD45RA+ positively selected. The chain has TRBV27 and TRBJ2-7; D uncertain. CDR3 protein: CASSIPGRPAYEQYF. In nucleotides, the CDR3 is TGTGCCAGCAGTATCCCCGGACGGCCAGCCTACGAGCAGTACTTC.